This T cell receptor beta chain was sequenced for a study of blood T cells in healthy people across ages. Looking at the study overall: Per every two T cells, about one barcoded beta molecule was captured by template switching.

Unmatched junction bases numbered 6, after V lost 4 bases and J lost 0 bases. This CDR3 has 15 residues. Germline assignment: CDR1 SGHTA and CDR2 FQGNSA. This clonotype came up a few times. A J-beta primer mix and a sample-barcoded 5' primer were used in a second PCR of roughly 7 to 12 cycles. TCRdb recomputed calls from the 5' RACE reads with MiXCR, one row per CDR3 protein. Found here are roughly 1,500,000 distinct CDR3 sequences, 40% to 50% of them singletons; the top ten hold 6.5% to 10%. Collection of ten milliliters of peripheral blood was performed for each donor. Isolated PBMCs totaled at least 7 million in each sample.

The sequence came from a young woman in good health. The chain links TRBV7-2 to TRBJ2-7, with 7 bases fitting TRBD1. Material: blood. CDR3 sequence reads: CASSSRGPSSYEQYF. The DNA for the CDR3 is TGTGCCAGCAGCTCAAGGGGGCCGTCCTCCTACGAGCAGTACTTC.